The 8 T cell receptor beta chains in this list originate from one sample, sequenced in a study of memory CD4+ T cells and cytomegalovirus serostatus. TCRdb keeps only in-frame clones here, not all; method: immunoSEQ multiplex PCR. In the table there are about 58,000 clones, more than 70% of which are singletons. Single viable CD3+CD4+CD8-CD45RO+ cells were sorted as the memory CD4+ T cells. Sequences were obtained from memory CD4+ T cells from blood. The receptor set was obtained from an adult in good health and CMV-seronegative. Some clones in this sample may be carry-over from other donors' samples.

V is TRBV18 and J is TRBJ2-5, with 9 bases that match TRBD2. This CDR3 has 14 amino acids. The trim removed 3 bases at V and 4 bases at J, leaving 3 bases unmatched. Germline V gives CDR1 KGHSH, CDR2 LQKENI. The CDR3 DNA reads TGTGCCAGCTCACCGGGGACTAGCTTAGAGACCCAGTACTTC. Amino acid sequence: CASSPGTSLETQYF. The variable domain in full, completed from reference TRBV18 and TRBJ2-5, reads NAGVMQNPRHLVRRRGQEARLRCSPMKGHSHVYWYRQLPEEGLKFMVYLQKENIIDESGMPKERFSAEFPKEGPSILRIQQVVRGDSAAYFCASSPGTSLETQYFGPGTRLLVL.

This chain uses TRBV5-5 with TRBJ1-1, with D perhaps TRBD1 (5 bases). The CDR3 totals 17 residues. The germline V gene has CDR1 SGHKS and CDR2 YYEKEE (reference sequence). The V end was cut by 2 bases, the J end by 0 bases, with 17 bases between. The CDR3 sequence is CASSFWALGGVNTEAFF. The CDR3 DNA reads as TGTGCCAGCAGCTTTTGGGCTTTGGGGGGGGTGAACACTGAAGCTTTCTTT.

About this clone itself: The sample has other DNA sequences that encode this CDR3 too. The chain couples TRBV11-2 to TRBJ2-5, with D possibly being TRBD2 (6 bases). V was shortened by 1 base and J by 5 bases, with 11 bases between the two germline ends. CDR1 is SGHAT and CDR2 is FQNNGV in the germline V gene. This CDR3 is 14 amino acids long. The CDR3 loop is CASSLARGWETQYF. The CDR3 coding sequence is TGTGCCAGCAGCTTAGCCCGGGGGTGGGAGACCCAGTACTTC. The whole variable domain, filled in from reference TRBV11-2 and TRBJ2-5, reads EAGVAQSPRYKIIEKRQSVAFWCNPISGHATLYWYQQILGQGPKLLIQFQNNGVVDDSQLPKDRFSAERLKGVDSTLKIQPAKLEDSAVYLCASSLARGWETQYFGPGTRLLVL.

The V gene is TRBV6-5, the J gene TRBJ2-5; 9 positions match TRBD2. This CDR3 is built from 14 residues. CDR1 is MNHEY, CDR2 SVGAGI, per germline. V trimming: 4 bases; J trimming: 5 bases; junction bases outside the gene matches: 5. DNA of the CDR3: TGTGCCAGCAGTTGGGGGACTAGCAGCGAGACCCAGTACTTC. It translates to CASSWGTSSETQYF.

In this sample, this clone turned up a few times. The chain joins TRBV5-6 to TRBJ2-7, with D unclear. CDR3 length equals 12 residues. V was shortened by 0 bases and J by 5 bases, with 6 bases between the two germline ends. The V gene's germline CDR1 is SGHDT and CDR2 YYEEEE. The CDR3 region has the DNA TGTGCCAGCAGCTTGGACTTCAACGAGCAGTACTTC. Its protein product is CASSLDFNEQYF.

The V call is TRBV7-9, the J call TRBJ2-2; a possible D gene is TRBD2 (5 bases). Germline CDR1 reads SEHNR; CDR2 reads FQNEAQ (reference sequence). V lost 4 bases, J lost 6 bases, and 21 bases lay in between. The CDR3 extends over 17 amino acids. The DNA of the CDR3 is TGTGCCAGCAGCTCTGGTGATCGGAAGTCGGGGTCCGGGGAGCTGTTTTTT. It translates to CASSSGDRKSGSGELFF.

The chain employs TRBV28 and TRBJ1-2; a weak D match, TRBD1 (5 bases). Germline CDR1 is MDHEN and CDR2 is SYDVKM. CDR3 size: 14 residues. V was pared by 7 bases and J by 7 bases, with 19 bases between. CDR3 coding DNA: TGTGCCAGCACCCTCCTACTGGGGCCCAGTGGCTACACCTTC. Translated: CASTLLLGPSGYTF.

The CDR3 DNA follows: TGTGCCAGCAGCTTAGCCGGGGAGCTGTTTTTT. Residues: CASSLAGELFF. The chain employs TRBV7-8 and TRBJ2-2; no clear D gene. V was shortened by 0 bases and J by 7 bases, with 0 bases between the two germline ends. Germline V gene data show CDR1 as SGHVS and CDR2 as FQNEAQ. The CDR3 is 11 residues long. Using reference TRBV7-8 and TRBJ2-2 for the parts outside the CDR3, the full variable domain is GAGVSQSPRYKVAKRGQDVALRCDPISGHVSLFWYQQALGQGPEFLTYFQNEAQLDKSGLPSDRFFAERPEGSVSTLKIQRTQQEDSAVYLCASSLAGELFFGEGSRLTVL.